Listed here is a single T cell receptor beta chain. CDR1 is MNHEY and CDR2 is SVGAGI in the germline V gene. Trimming removed 10 bases from V and 5 bases from J; junction bases left unmatched: 4. This CDR3 contains 11 residues. This sample is part of a study of control samples from healthy donors and cancer patients. Libraries were prepared by immunoSEQ multiplex PCR; TCRdb keeps only in-frame clonotypes and omits some of them. The table records roughly 150,000 clones, 90% to 95% of them present only once. This clonotype was obtained from a man aged 18 to 29 in good health. The sample taken for sequencing was blood. This chain uses TRBV6-5 with TRBJ1-2; 7 positions agree with TRBD1. CDR3 sequence reads: CATETGYGYTF. The CDR3 nucleotides are TGTGCCACCGAGACAGGGTATGGCTACACCTTC.